The 13 T cell receptor beta chains below all came from one sample that was sequenced in a study of blood T cell repertoires in COVID-19. TCRdb's copy holds only in-frame clones and misses some; the assay was immunoSEQ multiplex PCR. The sample consists of some 190,000 clones, 80% to 90% of them appearing once. The sequencing sample was made of peripheral blood. The receptors were gathered from a man in his late teens or twenties with active or convalescent COVID-19.

This clone was counted a few times. The CDR3 does not end in the conserved phenylalanine or tryptophan, so this is likely a read error. The DNA is left out, because the CDR3 cannot be placed on it with certainty; the CDR3 is given as TCRdb lists it. V is TRBV6-1 and J is TRBJ1-2; the table's TRBD1 call for D was not verified on the DNA. Germline V gene lookup returns CDR1 MNHNS and CDR2 SASEGT. The CDR3 sequence runs 11 residues, both termini included. CDR3 sequence: CASREDRAHSV.

The chain couples TRBV7-6 to TRBJ2-7; unclear D gene. The CDR3 totals 11 residues. Germline CDR1 is SGHVS and CDR2 is FNYEAQ. V lost 4 bases and J 2 bases, leaving 3 bases between the germline ends. CDR3 residues: CASSSAYEQYF. CDR3 nucleotides: TGTGCCAGCAGCTCCGCCTACGAGCAGTACTTC.

This rearrangement joins TRBV5-4 to TRBJ1-4; D gene uncertain. The CDR3 covers 16 residues. V lost 0 bases, J lost 0 bases, and 9 bases lay in between. CDR1 SGHNT and CDR2 YYREEE come from the germline V gene (reference sequence). In DNA form, the CDR3 reads TGTGCCAGCAGCTTGGGCGGGGTCACAACTAATGAAAAACTGTTTTTT. Protein: CASSLGGVTTNEKLFF.

J is TRBJ1-5 and V is TRBV7-9, with a tentative D call TRBD1 (5 bases). The CDR3 has 14 amino acids. Germline V CDR1 and CDR2: SEHNR, FQNEAQ (reference sequence). Trimming removed 6 bases from V and 4 bases from J, with 13 bases in between. In DNA, the CDR3 is TGTGCCAGCAGTCCTATTCCAGGGAATCAGCCCCAGCATTTT. This sequence encodes CASSPIPGNQPQHF.

This clone showed up just once. The chain carries TRBV7-2 and TRBJ1-3, with unresolved D. V lost 3 bases, J lost 4 bases, and 7 bases lay in between. CDR1 SGHTA and CDR2 FQGNSA come from the germline V gene. The CDR3 is made up of 13 amino acids. CDR3: CASSLSWGNTIYF. The CDR3 DNA reads TGTGCCAGCAGCTTGAGTTGGGGAAACACCATATATTTT. The variable domain in full, completed from reference TRBV7-2 and TRBJ1-3, reads GAGVSQSPSNKVTEKGKDVELRCDPISGHTALYWYRQSLGQGLEFLIYFQGNSAPDKSGLPSDRFSAERTGGSVSTLTIQRTQQEDSAVYLCASSLSWGNTIYFGEGSWLTVV.

This chain links TRBV6-1 with TRBJ1-2, with 8 nucleotides matching TRBD1. Trimming took 2 bases from V and 4 from J; bases not matched to a gene: 3. This CDR3 is built from 14 residues. Per germline, CDR1 MNHNS and CDR2 SASEGT. The CDR3 is CASSEQGAVYGYTF. As DNA, the CDR3 is TGTGCCAGCAGTGAACAGGGGGCCGTCTATGGCTACACCTTC.

The chain links TRBV15 to TRBJ2-7; D perhaps matches TRBD2 (5 bases). CDR3 size: 15 residues. Trimming pared 0 bases from V and 6 bases from J, leaving 15 bases between. The germline gives CDR1 LNHNV, CDR2 YYDKDF (reference sequence). The CDR3 DNA reads as TGTGCCACCAGCAGAGACCGGGATACCGTACGCGAGCAGTACTTC. It yields the protein CATSRDRDTVREQYF.

This clone has more than one count but fewer than ten. The chain combines TRBV20-1 with TRBJ1-2, with 8 bases that match TRBD1. The V gene's germline CDR1 is DFQATT and CDR2 SNEGSKA (reference sequence). The CDR3 loop spans 17 amino acids. V lost 3 bases to trimming and J lost 0 bases; unmatched junction nucleotides: 12. CDR3 DNA: TGCAGTGCTAGTGGGTTTGCCAGGGGGCCAGCTAACTATGGCTACACCTTC. Protein product: CSASGFARGPANYGYTF.

The count of this clone is one. This rearrangement joins TRBV28 to TRBJ1-1; no definite D call. The CDR3 consists of 13 residues. Germline values: CDR1 MDHEN, CDR2 SYDVKM. Trimming removed 3 bases at V and 2 bases at J, with 7 bases between. CDR3 bases: TGTGCCAGCAGTTTCCCCACAAACACTGAAGCTTTCTTT. Protein product: CASSFPTNTEAFF.

J is TRBJ1-6 and V is TRBV3-1 (or the pseudogene TRBV3-2), with D possibly being TRBD1 (5 bases). In germline, CDR1 is LGHDT, CDR2 YNNKEL (reference sequence). Trimming removed 0 bases from V and 10 bases from J, with 10 bases in between. This CDR3 has 14 amino acids. CDR3 residues: CASSQDRVGSPLHF. The CDR3, as DNA: TGTGCCAGCAGCCAAGACAGGGTTGGCTCACCCCTCCACTTT.

V is TRBV27 and J is TRBJ2-3; 9 positions agree with TRBD2. In germline, CDR1 is MNHEY, CDR2 SMNVEV (reference sequence). The CDR3 loop spans 16 amino acids. The V segment lost 5 bases and the J segment 4 bases; nucleotides outside the gene matches: 10. The CDR3 DNA follows: TGTGCCAGCAGTGTAGAAAGCGGGAGGTCCTCAGATACGCAGTATTTT. Amino acid sequence: CASSVESGRSSDTQYF.

This CDR3 is CASSEMGSRAEAFF. The CDR3 DNA sequence: TGTGCCAGCAGTGAAATGGGATCCAGGGCGGAAGCTTTCTTT. The chain combines TRBV25-1 with TRBJ1-1, with D possibly being TRBD1 (5 bases). Germline CDR1 is MGHDK and CDR2 is SYGVNS. The germline V and J ends were trimmed by 2 bases and 8 bases, with 15 bases remaining between them. This CDR3 spans 14 amino acids.

The genes are TRBV5-1 and TRBJ1-1; 7 positions agree with TRBD1. J was trimmed by 3 bases and V by 4 bases; bases with no gene match: 9. The CDR3 length is 15 residues. Germline V gene data show CDR1 as SGHRS and CDR2 as YFSETQ. CDR3 sequence reads: CASSPDRVGDTEAFF. Written as DNA, the CDR3 is TGCGCCAGCAGCCCCGACAGGGTAGGGGACACTGAAGCTTTCTTT.